The sequence of this T cell receptor (beta chain) was determined in a study of radiation and T cells in renal cell carcinoma. In the study overall: Nephrectomy followed 15 Gy stereotactic body radiation by 4 weeks. Points from the study as a whole: Baseline intratumoral clonotype presence is unknown without pretreatment biopsies. In blood, top tumor clones expanded by 2 weeks, shrinking by 4.

Using immunoSEQ multiplex PCR, the repertoire was profiled, and TCRdb retains in-frame clones only, with some absent. Of tens of thousands of clones listed, about 80% are singletons. Concerning this clone itself: No antigen is known for it.

Germline CDR1 is SGHRS and CDR2 is YFSETQ. Trimming left V 2 bases short and J 1 base short, with 19 bases between. The CDR3 consists of 17 residues. The sample's time point: blood 2 weeks post-SBRT. The treatment is: 15 Gy SBRT to primary tumor, nephrectomy 4 weeks later. Blood was sampled at baseline, 2 weeks and 4 weeks after SBRT. The sequences come from blood, collected from a patient whose treatment included radiotherapy and nephrectomy. The J gene is TRBJ2-7, the V gene TRBV5-1; weak D call: TRBD1 (5 bases). The source of this sequence is a woman between 65 and 79 years old with renal cell carcinoma. CDR3: CASSLVLETDLSYEQYF. DNA of the CDR3: TGCGCCAGCAGCTTAGTTCTTGAGACAGACCTGTCCTACGAGCAGTACTTC.